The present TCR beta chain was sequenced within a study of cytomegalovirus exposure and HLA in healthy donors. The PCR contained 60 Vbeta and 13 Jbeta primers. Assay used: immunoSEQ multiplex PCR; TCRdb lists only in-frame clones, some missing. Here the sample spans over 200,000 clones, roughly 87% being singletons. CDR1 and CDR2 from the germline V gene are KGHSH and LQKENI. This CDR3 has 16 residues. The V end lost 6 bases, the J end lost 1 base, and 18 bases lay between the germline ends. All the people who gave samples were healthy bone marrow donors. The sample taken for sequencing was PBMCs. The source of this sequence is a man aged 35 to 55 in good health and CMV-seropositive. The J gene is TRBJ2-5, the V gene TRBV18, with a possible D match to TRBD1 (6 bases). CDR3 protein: CASSTEQGKTQETQYF. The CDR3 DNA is TGTGCCAGCTCTACGGAACAGGGAAAAACCCAAGAGACCCAGTACTTC.